Below are 11 T cell receptor beta chains sequenced from a single sample in a study of blood T cells in healthy people across ages. PCR was performed a second time for about 6 to 12 cycles using a sample-barcoded 5' primer and a J-beta primer mix. TCRdb re-called the 5' RACE reads with MiXCR, one entry per CDR3 protein. The data hold some 1,500,000 distinct CDR3 sequences, with around 40% observed a single time. Sequencing was done on a sample of blood. All receptors come from a woman younger than 35 in good health.

The V and J genes are TRBV4-3 and TRBJ2-5; the match to TRBD2 covers 11 bases. J was trimmed by 11 bases and V by 0 bases; bases with no gene match: 8. Germline values: CDR1 LGHNA, CDR2 YSLEER. The CDR3 spans 15 residues. CDR3 coding DNA: TGCGCCAGCAGCCAAGACGGCTTAGCGGGAGGGCGTCAGTACTTC. Translating it yields CASSQDGLAGGRQYF.

This clonotype was detected only once. The V and J genes are TRBV21-1 and TRBJ2-1; no check of the table's D call, TRBD1, against the DNA was made. TRBV21-1 is designated a pseudogene. This CDR3 spans 16 amino acids. The CDR3 reads CASSKGNRHVSYEQFF. The CDR3 DNA follows: TGTGCCAGCAGCAAAGGTAACAGGCATGTCTCCTACGAGCAGTTCTTC.

The chain combines TRBV12-3 or TRBV12-4 with TRBJ2-1; 8 positions match TRBD2. The CDR3 length is 15 residues. The V and J ends lost 11 bases and 0 bases, in that order; junction bases with no gene match: 9. The CDR3: CASRAGAVSYNEQFF. The CDR3 nucleotides are TGTGCCTCCCGAGCGGGAGCCGTCTCCTACAATGAGCAGTTCTTC.

In DNA, the CDR3 is TGTGCCAGCAAAACAGGCCAATCAAACACTGAAGCTTTCTTT. Translation gives CASKTGQSNTEAFF. The chain is built from TRBV7-9 and TRBJ1-1, with D perhaps matching TRBD1 (5 bases). Germline V gene sequence: CDR1 SEHNR, CDR2 FQNEAQ (reference sequence). Deletions cut 7 bases from V and 2 bases from J, with 14 bases between. This CDR3 is built from 14 residues.

V gene TRBV7-2 combines with J gene TRBJ2-3; TRBD2 matches at 10 bases. The length of the CDR3 is 16 residues. CDR1 is SGHTA and CDR2 is FQGNSA in the germline V gene. J gave up 2 bases and V 5 bases, and 7 bases lay outside the gene matches. CDR3 residues: CASSQKRGGLTDTQYF. CDR3 DNA: TGTGCCAGCAGCCAGAAGCGGGGGGGCCTCACAGATACGCAGTATTTT.

This clonotype was seen more than once but under ten times. V and J are TRBV7-9 and TRBJ1-4, with D possibly matching TRBD1 (5 bases). The CDR3 has 14 residues. From germline, CDR1 is SEHNR and CDR2 FQNEAQ (reference sequence). Trimming pared 5 bases from V and 7 bases from J, leaving 14 bases between. The chain's CDR3 is CASSPLRGSEKLFF. The CDR3 coding sequence is TGTGCCAGCAGCCCCCTGCGGGGGAGTGAAAAACTGTTTTTT. The whole variable domain, remainder taken from reference TRBV7-9 and TRBJ1-4, is DTGVSQNPRHKITKRGQNVTFRCDPISEHNRLYWYRQTLGQGPEFLTYFQNEAQLEKSRLLSDRFSAERPKGSFSTLEIQRTEQGDSAMYLCASSPLRGSEKLFFGSGTQLSVL.

This clonotype has a handful of counts. V usage is TRBV7-9 and J usage is TRBJ2-7; TRBD1 matches at 8 bases. Per the germline V gene, CDR1 is SEHNR and CDR2 is FQNEAQ (reference sequence). The V gene end was trimmed by 5 bases and the J gene end by 4 bases; junction bases not matched to a gene: 7. This CDR3 is 14 amino acids long. The DNA for the CDR3 is TGTGCCAGCAGCATAGGACAGGGTGTTTACGAGCAGTACTTC. Its translation is CASSIGQGVYEQYF.

This clonotype was seen more than once but under ten times. This chain connects TRBV19 to TRBJ2-1; 9 bases are shared with TRBD1. Trimming took 11 bases from V and 7 from J; bases not matched to a gene: 12. This CDR3 region has 14 residues. The V gene's germline CDR1 is LNHDA and CDR2 SQIVND (reference sequence). CDR3 sequence (DNA): TGTGCCCACATCTCGGACAGGGGAGTAAATGAGCAGTTCTTC. It specifies CAHISDRGVNEQFF.

This clonotype has more than one count but fewer than ten. This chain connects TRBV5-1 to TRBJ1-4, with D uncertain. Germline assignment: CDR1 SGHRS and CDR2 YFSETQ. Between the trimmed V and J ends, which lost 0 bases and 0 bases, there was a span of 6 bases. This CDR3 is 15 amino acids long. Here the CDR3 reads CASSLGETTNEKLFF. For the CDR3, the DNA is TGCGCCAGCAGCTTGGGCGAAACAACTAATGAAAAACTGTTTTTT.

In the case of this clonotype: Because it lacks the conserved phenylalanine or tryptophan at the end, this CDR3 is likely a read error. V is TRBV27 and J is TRBJ2-5; 12 nucleotides line up with TRBD2. This CDR3 spans 15 amino acids. CDR1 is MNHEY and CDR2 is SMNVEV in the germline V gene (reference sequence). V was clipped by 5 bases and J by 5 bases; unmatched bases: 6. CDR3 sequence reads: CASSAGLAGFETQYL. The CDR3 DNA reads TGTGCCAGCAGTGCCGGACTAGCGGGATTTGAGACCCAGTACTTA.

This clonotype has a handful of counts. The chain joins TRBV27 to TRBJ2-4; D perhaps matches TRBD1 (5 bases). V lost 4 bases to trimming and J lost 0 bases, with 7 bases between them. Germline values: CDR1 MNHEY, CDR2 SMNVEV (reference sequence). The length of the CDR3 is 14 residues. The CDR3 spells CASSSQVAKNIQYF. The CDR3 DNA sequence: TGTGCCAGCAGTTCACAGGTAGCCAAAAACATTCAGTACTTC.